This T cell receptor beta chain was sequenced in a study of blood T cell repertoires in COVID-19. Whole-study context: Specimens from acute and convalescent COVID-19 originated in the United States, Italy and Spain. T cells, B-cell-depleted T cells, or PBMCs provided the cDNA or gDNA that served as material.

This clone was seen only once. CDR3 length: 11 amino acids. Trimming cost V 8 bases and J 3 bases, with 7 bases left between them. Germline CDR1 and CDR2: SEHNR and FQNEAQ (reference sequence). Under the authors' procedure: How many nucleated cells were present was estimated from reference gene primer amplification. The table came from immunoSEQ multiplex PCR; TCRdb's copy has only in-frame clones and leaves some out. That table is the source of V, J and clone size, and D and trimming were worked out from the DNA. The top ten hold roughly 10% of the sample, which has some 44,000 clones, around 91% seen once.

This receptor was taken from a man between 45 and 60 years old with active COVID-19. The sequenced material came from peripheral blood. This chain connects TRBV7-9 to TRBJ1-1; D is unclear. The CDR3 bases are TGTGCCAGCGCCGGAGACACTGAAGCTTTCTTT. Translating it yields CASAGDTEAFF.